This TCR beta chain appears in the sequencing data of a study of OX40 agonist ivuxolimab in advanced cancers. Using immunoSEQ multiplex PCR, the repertoire was profiled, and TCRdb retains in-frame clones only, with some absent. The table lists about 63,000 clones, approximately 91% of them singletons. The study's findings and limits: By week 6 at 0.1 to 3.0 mg/kg, blood CD4+ and CD8+ T cells had expanded clonally.

There are 14 residues in the CDR3. Germline V lookup: CDR1 MNHNY, CDR2 SVGAGI (reference sequence). Unmatched junction bases numbered 6, after V lost 6 bases and J lost 5 bases. Only one count was recorded for this clone. What it binds is not known. The V and J genes are TRBV6-6 and TRBJ2-2, with TRBD1 matching over 7 bases. The receptor's source is an adult with an advanced solid tumor such as melanoma, head and neck, liver or kidney cancer. The material sequenced was CD4+ or CD8+ T cells sorted from blood, taken in a trial of the OX40 agonist ivuxolimab. The CDR3 DNA reads as TGTGCCAGCAGCAATACACAGGGGACCGGGGAGCTGTTTTTT. Amino acid sequence: CASSNTQGTGELFF.